This T cell receptor beta chain is from a study of identical twins. TCRdb called the 5' RACE reads again in MiXCR, with one record for every CDR3 protein. Found here are under 800,000 distinct CDR3 sequences, 21% of them singletons; the top ten hold about 4.3%. The CDR3 covers 14 residues. Per the germline V gene, CDR1 is MNHNS and CDR2 is SASEGT. V was pared by 7 bases and J by 8 bases, with 9 bases of the junction left unmatched. These sequences were also reported in another study, on T cells expressing NK-cell markers. In that study: Restricting sorting to alpha-beta TCR T cells was achieved in several experiments by an anti-gamma-delta TCR antibody.

This chain links TRBV6-1 with TRBJ2-1; 9 positions agree with TRBD2. The clonotype originates from a woman aged 18-35 years in good health. Sample: PBMCs. The CDR3 DNA is TGTGCCAGCACCGGCGGGAGGGCCAGGTATGAGCAGTTCTTC. Residues: CASTGGRARYEQFF.